This T cell receptor beta chain came from a study of CD8 T cells in Susac syndrome. Germline loops: CDR1 DFQATT, CDR2 SNEGSKA (reference sequence). V shed 6 bases and J 5 bases; nucleotides not matched to a gene: 16. The CDR3 covers 16 residues. The sequenced target, TCR beta, came from blood CD8+ and CD4+ T cells. Random hexamers served to reverse transcribe roughly 0.45 to 1 ug RNA. With immunoSEQ multiplex PCR, TCR beta CDR3 was amplified across 54 Vbeta and 13 Jbeta. TCRdb re-derived calls from the immunoSEQ multiplex PCR reads in MiXCR, one entry per CDR3 protein. The sample gives about 200,000 distinct CDR3 sequences, 95% of which show up once; 0.082% is in the top ten.

The sequencing sample was made of CD4+ T cells from PBMCs. J is TRBJ2-3 and V is TRBV20-1; 8 bases are a match to TRBD2. This sequence was found in a human donor with multiple sclerosis. In DNA, the CDR3 is TGCAGTGCCCCCCGAGGGAGTAGCGGGGTAGGAGATACGCAGTATTTT. It yields the protein CSAPRGSSGVGDTQYF.